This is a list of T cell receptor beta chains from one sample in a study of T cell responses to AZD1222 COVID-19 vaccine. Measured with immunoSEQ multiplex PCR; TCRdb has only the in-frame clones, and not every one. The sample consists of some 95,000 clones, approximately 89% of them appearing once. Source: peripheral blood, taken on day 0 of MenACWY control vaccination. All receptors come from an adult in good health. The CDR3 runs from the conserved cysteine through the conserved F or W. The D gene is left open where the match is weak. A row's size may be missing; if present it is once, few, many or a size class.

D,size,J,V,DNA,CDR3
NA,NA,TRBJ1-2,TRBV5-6,TGTGCCAGCAGCTTGGGCAGGGATCGTTACTATGGCTACACCTTC,CASSLGRDRYYGYTF
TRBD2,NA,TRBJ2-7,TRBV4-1,TGCGCCAGCAGCTCCGGACTAGCGGAACACTACGAGCAGTACTTC,CASSSGLAEHYEQYF
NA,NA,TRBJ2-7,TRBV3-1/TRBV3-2,TGTGCCAGCAGCCAAGAACCGTCTTACGAGCAGTACTTC,CASSQEPSYEQYF
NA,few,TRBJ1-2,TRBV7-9,TGTGCCAGCAGCTATCTAAACAGGGAAGGGAGGCTAGGCTATGGCTACACCTTC,CASSYLNREGRLGYGYTF
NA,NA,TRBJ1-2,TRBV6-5,TGTGCCACCTGCGGACGGAGATCTATGGGCTACACCTTC,CATCGRRSMGYTF
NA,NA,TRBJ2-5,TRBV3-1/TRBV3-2,TGTGCCAGCAGCCAAGTTGGGGGTGGCAGGGAGACCCAGTACTTC,CASSQVGGGRETQYF
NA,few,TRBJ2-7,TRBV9,TGTGCCAGCAGCCCTCGACAGGCCTCCGGGGGTGGGCAGTACTTC,CASSPRQASGGGQYF
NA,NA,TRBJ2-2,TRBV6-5,TGTGCCAGCAGTAGGGGACTGATGAACACCGGGGAGCTGTTTTTT,CASSRGLMNTGELFF
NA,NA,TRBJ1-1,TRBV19,TGTGCCAGTAGTAGTCGGGCGGACACTGAAGCTTTCTTT,CASSSRADTEAFF
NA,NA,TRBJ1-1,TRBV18,TGTGCCAGCTCACCACCGAACGCAGACATGAACACTGAAGCTTTCTTT,CASSPPNADMNTEAFF
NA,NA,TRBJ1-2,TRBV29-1,TGCAGCGTTGAATTCTTGGGGAACTATGGCTACACCTTC,CSVEFLGNYGYTF
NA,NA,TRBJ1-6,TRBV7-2,TGTGCCAGCCGGTCACCCCTCCACTTT,CASRSPLHF
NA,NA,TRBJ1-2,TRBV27,TGTGCCAGCAGTGGGATCGGGTATGGGGTGCACTATGGCTACACCTTC,CASSGIGYGVHYGYTF
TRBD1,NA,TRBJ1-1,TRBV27,TGTGCCAGCAGAACATCCACAGGGGCCGTAACTGAAGCTTTCTTT,CASRTSTGAVTEAFF
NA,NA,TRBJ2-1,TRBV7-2,TGTGCCAGCAACGACTACTCCTACAATGAGCAGTTCTTC,CASNDYSYNEQFF
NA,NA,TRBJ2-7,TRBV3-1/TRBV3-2,TGTGCCAGCAGGGTGGGGACTCCTAGCTCCTACGAGCAGTACTTC,CASRVGTPSSYEQYF
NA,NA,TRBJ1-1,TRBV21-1,TGTGCCAGCAGCAAAGGCGACAGAGGGCCCGAACCTGAAGCTTTCTTT,CASSKGDRGPEPEAFF
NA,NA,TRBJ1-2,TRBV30,TGTGCCTGGAGCCCCAGCGAGGACTATGGCTACACCTTC,CAWSPSEDYGYTF
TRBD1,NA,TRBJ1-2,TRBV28,TGTGCCAGCACCTCGGGACAGGGGGCGGGGAATGGCTACACCTTC,CASTSGQGAGNGYTF
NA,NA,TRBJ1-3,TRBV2,TGTGCCGGAGGCTACCAGGGAAACACCATATATTTT,CAGGYQGNTIYF
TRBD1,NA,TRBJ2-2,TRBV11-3,TGTGCCAGCACCCGGACAGGGGGCGACACCGGGGAGCTGTTTTTT,CASTRTGGDTGELFF
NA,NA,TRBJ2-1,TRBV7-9,TGTGCCAGCGAATCTAGGGGGTCTTACAATGAGCAGTTCTTC,CASESRGSYNEQFF
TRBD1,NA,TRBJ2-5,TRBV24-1,TGTGCCACCAGTGATTTAAGGACAGGGGATAGGGAGACCCAGTACTTC,CATSDLRTGDRETQYF
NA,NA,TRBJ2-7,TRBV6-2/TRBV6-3,TGTGCCAGCAGTCCCCAGGTAGGGGGAGCCCACGAGCAGTACTTC,CASSPQVGGAHEQYF
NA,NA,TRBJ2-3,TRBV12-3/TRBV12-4,TGTGCCAGCAGTTTATCCGGTTGGGATACGCAGTATTTT,CASSLSGWDTQYF
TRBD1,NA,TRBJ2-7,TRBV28,TGTGCCAGCAGTTCTCCGGGACAGGGGTCGTTCTCGACGCCCTACGAGCAGTACTTC,CASSSPGQGSFSTPYEQYF
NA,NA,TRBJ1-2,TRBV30,TGTGCCTGGAGTTCGCGCTTTGATATCGATAGGAATGGCTACACCTTC,CAWSSRFDIDRNGYTF
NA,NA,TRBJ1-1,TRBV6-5,TGTGCCAGTAGTTACGGTCAGTTGAACACTGAAGCTTTCTTT,CASSYGQLNTEAFF
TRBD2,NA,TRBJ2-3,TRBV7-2,TGTGCCAGCAGCTCGGGAGCCTTTCTGCGGGGGGGAGCAACTACGCAGTATTTT,CASSSGAFLRGGATTQYF
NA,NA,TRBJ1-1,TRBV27,TGTGCCAGCAGTTTATCCTACAGGGCCTTT,CASSLSYRAF
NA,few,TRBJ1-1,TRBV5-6,TGTGCCAGCAGCTTGCCAGGGACGCGGGTTGAAGCTTTCTTT,CASSLPGTRVEAFF
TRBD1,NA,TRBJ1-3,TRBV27,TGTGCCAGCAGTGACCGAGGGGGCTCCGGAAACACCATATATTTT,CASSDRGGSGNTIYF
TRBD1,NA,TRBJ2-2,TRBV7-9,TGTGCCAGCAGGTTTTCAGGGGGGAACACCGGGGAGCTGTTTTTT,CASRFSGGNTGELFF
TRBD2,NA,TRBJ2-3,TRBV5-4,TGTGCCAGCAGCCTGAAAGCGGGGGGTCCCTCCACAGATACGCAGTATTTT,CASSLKAGGPSTDTQYF
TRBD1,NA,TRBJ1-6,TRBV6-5,TGTGCCAGCAGTTCCATGACAGGGGACACCTCACCCCTCCACTTT,CASSSMTGDTSPLHF
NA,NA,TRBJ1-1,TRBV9,TGTGCCAGCAGCGCCGGAAAAAACACTGAAGCTTTCTTT,CASSAGKNTEAFF
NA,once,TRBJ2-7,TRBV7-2,TGTGCCAGCACCGTTTATACCTACGAGCAGTACTTC,CASTVYTYEQYF
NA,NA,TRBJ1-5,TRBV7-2,TGTGCCAGCAGCTCCGACACGTATCAGCCCCAGCATTTT,CASSSDTYQPQHF
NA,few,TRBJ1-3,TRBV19,TGTGCCAGTAGTATAGATCGGGCAGCTGGAAACACCATATATTTT,CASSIDRAAGNTIYF
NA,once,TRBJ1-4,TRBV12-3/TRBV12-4,TGTGCCAGCAGGGGGGCAGGTGAAAAACTGTTTTTT,CASRGAGEKLFF
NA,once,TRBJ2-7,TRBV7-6,TGTGCCAGCAGTACAAGGGCGGTAGGCCTATTATACGAGCAGTACTTC,CASSTRAVGLLYEQYF
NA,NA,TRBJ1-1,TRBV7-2,TGTGCCAGCAGCTTAGAATCGGGGACTGAAGCTTTCTTT,CASSLESGTEAFF
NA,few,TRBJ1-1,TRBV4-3,TGCGCCAGCAGCCATATAAAGGCGGGGACTGAAGCTTTCTTT,CASSHIKAGTEAFF
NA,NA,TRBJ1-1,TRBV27,TGTGCCAGCGGACTCGAAGCGGGGATGAACACTGAAGCTTTCTTT,CASGLEAGMNTEAFF
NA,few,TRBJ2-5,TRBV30,TGTGCCTGGGGGGAACGGACGACCCAGTACTTC,CAWGERTTQYF
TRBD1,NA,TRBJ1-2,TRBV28,TGTGCCAGCAGTTTGGTAGGACAGGGCTATGGCTACACCTTC,CASSLVGQGYGYTF
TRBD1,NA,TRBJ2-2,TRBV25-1,TGTGCCAGCAGCGGGACAGCCCCGCGAGACACCGGGGAGCTGTTTTTT,CASSGTAPRDTGELFF
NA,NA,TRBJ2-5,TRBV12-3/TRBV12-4,TGTGCCAGCAGGAAACAGGGAAAAGAGACCCAGTACTTC,CASRKQGKETQYF
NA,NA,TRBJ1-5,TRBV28,TGTGCCAGCACCCTCCCAGGAGTTACCCCGCGCTATAGCAATCAGCCCCAGCATTTT,CASTLPGVTPRYSNQPQHF
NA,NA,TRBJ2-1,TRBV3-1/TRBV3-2,TGTGCCAGCAGCCCGTCCGGGACTCCCGTCACGGGTGAGCAGTTCTTC,CASSPSGTPVTGEQFF
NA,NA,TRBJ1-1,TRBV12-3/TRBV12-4,TGTGCCAGCAGTTTACTCCAGGGAACTGAAGCTTTCTTT,CASSLLQGTEAFF
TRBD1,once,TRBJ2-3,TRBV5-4,TGTGCCAGAGGGAAGGACAGGGTCACAGATACGCAGTATTTT,CARGKDRVTDTQYF
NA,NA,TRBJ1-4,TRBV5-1,TGCGCCAGCAGCCCGGGACCAGCCAATGAAAAACTGTTTTTT,CASSPGPANEKLFF
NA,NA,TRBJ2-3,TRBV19,TGTGCCAGTAGCCCTACGCGGACTACGGGGGCAGATACGCAGTATTTT,CASSPTRTTGADTQYF
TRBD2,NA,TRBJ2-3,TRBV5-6,TGTGCCAGCAGCTTGGGAAGCGGGGGCATAGATACGCAGTATTTT,CASSLGSGGIDTQYF
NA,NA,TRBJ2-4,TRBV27,TGTGCCAGCAGTTTATCGTTCCAGGGGTCTCTTCAGTACTTC,CASSLSFQGSLQYF